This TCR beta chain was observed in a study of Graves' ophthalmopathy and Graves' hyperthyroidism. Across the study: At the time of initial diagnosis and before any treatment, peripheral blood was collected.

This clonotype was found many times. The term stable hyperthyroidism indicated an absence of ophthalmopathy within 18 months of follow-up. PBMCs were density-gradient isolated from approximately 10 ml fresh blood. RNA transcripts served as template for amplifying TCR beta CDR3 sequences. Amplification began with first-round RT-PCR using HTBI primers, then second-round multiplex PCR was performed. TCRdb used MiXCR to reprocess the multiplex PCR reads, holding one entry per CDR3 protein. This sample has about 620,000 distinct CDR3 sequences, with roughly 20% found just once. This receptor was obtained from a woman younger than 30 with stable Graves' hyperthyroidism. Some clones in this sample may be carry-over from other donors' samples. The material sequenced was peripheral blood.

The CDR3 nucleotides read TGTGCCAGCAGTTTGGCGAGGGGGACCCAGTACTTC. Translating it yields CASSLARGTQYF. The J gene is TRBJ2-5, the V gene TRBV12-3 or TRBV12-4; either TRBD1 or TRBD2 may supply D (5 bases each). V lost 3 bases, J lost 7 bases, and 9 bases lay in between. This CDR3 region has 12 residues.